This section outlines one TCR beta chain sequence together with its context. Its target is unknown. The data derive from a study of T cells in Graves' hyperthyroidism and ophthalmopathy. Overall study context: Any treatment followed the collection of peripheral blood at initial diagnosis. The study, taken as a whole, reports: Most expanded thyroid clonotypes above 0.001 recurred in blood.

Researchers amplified the TCR beta CDR3 regions from RNA transcripts. The HTBI set primed first-round TCR CDR3 RT-PCR. From the multiplex PCR reads, TCRdb called clonotypes with MiXCR, one entry per CDR3 protein. The data show around 350,000 distinct CDR3 sequences, about a sixth seen once. Disease duration under 2 months; hyperthyroidism patients were aged 18 to 65. The blood sample predates any ophthalmopathy symptoms, coming from first hyperthyroidism diagnosis. The sequenced sample was blood. The source is a woman in her thirties with Graves' hyperthyroidism that later progressed to Graves' ophthalmopathy.

The CDR3 nucleotides are TGCGCCAGCAGCCTCGCCACAGAGTACTATGGCTACACCTTC. Amino acid sequence: CASSLATEYYGYTF. The rearrangement links TRBV4-1 to TRBJ1-2, with D unclear. The V end was cut by 4 bases, the J end by 3 bases, with 12 bases between. The CDR3 has 14 residues. Germline-derived CDR1 and CDR2 are MGHRA and YSYEKL.